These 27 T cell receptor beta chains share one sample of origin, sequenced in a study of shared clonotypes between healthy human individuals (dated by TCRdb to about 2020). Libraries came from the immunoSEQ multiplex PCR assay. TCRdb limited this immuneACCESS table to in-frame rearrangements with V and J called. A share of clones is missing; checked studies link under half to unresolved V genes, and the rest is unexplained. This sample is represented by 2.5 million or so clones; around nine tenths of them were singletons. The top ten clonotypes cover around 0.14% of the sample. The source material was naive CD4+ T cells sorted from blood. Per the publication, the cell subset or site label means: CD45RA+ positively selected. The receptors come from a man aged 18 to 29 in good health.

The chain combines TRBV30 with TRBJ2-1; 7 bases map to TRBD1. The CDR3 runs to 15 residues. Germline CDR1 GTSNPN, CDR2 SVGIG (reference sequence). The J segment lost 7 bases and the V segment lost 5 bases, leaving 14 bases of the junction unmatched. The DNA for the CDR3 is TGTGCCTGGGTCGACAGGGACGGGTGGCTTAATGAGCAGTTCTTC. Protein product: CAWVDRDGWLNEQFF.

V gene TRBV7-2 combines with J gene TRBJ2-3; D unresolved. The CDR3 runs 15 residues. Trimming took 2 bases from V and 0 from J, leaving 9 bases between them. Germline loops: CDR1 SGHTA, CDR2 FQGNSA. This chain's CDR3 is CASSLTFLSTDTQYF. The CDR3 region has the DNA TGTGCCAGCAGCTTAACGTTCTTGAGCACAGATACGCAGTATTTT.

CDR3 nucleotide sequence: TGTGCCAGCCGGGACAGGGCCCCTGGGGGGGCCAACGTCCTGACTTTC. It translates to CASRDRAPGGANVLTF. This sequence joins TRBV2 and TRBJ2-6, with 9 bases that match TRBD1. Trimming removed 8 bases from V and 4 bases from J; junction bases left unmatched: 9. CDR3 size: 16 residues. Germline V gives CDR1 SNHLY, CDR2 FYNNEI.

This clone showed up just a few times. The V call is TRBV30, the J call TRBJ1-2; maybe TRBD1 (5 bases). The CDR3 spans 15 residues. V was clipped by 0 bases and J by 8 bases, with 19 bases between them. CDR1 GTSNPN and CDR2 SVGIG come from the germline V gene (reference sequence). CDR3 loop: CAWSVYQGPWDGYTF. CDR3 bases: TGTGCCTGGAGTGTATACCAGGGCCCGTGGGACGGCTACACCTTC.

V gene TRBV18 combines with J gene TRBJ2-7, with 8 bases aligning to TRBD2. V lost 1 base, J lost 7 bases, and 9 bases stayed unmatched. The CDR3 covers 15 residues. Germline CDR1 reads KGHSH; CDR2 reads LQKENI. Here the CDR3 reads CASSPLPAGDPEQYF. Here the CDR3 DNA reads TGTGCCAGCTCACCACTGCCAGCGGGAGACCCAGAGCAGTACTTC.

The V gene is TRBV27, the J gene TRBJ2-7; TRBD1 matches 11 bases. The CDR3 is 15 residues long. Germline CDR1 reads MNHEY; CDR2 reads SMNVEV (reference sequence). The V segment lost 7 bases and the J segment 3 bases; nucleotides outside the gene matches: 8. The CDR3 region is CASKIGGTGGYEQYF. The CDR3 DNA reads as TGTGCCAGCAAAATCGGGGGGACAGGGGGCTACGAGCAGTACTTC.

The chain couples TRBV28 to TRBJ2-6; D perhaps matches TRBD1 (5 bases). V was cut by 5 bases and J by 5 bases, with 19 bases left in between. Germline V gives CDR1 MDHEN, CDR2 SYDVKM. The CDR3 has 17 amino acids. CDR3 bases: TGTGCCAGCAGTGGGCTCAGGACACAAAGTCGGGCCAACGTCCTGACTTTC. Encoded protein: CASSGLRTQSRANVLTF.

Here the CDR3 reads CASSLATGPNEQFF. The CDR3 bases are TGTGCCAGCAGCTTAGCTACAGGGCCAAATGAGCAGTTCTTC. The V call is TRBV7-8, the J call TRBJ2-1; a possible D gene is TRBD1 (6 bases). The CDR3 runs to 14 residues. Per germline, CDR1 SGHVS and CDR2 FQNEAQ. V was pared by 0 bases and J by 7 bases, with 10 bases between.

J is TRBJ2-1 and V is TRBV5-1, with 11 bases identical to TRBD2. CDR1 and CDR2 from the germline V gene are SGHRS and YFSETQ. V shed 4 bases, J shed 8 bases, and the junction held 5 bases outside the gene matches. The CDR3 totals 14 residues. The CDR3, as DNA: TGCGCCAGCAGCGCCCTAGCGGGAGGTCATGAGCAGTTCTTC. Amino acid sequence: CASSALAGGHEQFF.

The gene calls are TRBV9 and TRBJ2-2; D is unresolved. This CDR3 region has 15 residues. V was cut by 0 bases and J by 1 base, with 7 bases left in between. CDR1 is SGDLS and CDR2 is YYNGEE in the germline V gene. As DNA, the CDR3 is TGTGCCAGCAGCGTAGCAAATATGAACACCGGGGAGCTGTTTTTT. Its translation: CASSVANMNTGELFF.

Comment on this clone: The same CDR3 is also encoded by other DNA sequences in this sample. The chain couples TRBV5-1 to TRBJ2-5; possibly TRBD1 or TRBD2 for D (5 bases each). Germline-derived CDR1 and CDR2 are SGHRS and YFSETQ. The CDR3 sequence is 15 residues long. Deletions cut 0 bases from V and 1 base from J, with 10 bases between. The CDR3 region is CASSLGGSRQETQYF. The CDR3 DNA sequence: TGCGCCAGCAGCTTGGGGGGGTCCCGCCAAGAGACCCAGTACTTC. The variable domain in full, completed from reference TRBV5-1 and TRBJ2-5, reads KAGVTQTPRYLIKTRGQQVTLSCSPISGHRSVSWYQQTPGQGLQFLFEYFSETQRNKGNFPGRFSGRQFSNSRSEMNVSTLELGDSALYLCASSLGGSRQETQYFGPGTRLLVL.

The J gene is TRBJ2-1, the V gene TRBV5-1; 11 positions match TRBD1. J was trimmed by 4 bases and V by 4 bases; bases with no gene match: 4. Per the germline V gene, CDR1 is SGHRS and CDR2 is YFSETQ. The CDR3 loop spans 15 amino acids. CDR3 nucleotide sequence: TGCGCCAGCAGCACAGGGACAGGGGGGTACAATGAGCAGTTCTTC. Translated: CASSTGTGGYNEQFF.

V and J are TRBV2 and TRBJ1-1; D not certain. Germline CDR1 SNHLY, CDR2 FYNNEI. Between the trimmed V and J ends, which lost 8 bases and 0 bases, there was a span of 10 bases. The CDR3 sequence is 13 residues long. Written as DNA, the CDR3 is TGTGCCAGCGCGACTTTTATGAACACTGAAGCTTTCTTT. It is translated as CASATFMNTEAFF.

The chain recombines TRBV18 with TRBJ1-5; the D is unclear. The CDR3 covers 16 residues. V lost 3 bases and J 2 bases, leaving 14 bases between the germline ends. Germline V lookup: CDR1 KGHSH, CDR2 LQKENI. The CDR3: CASSPGPWGGNQPQHF. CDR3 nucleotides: TGTGCCAGCTCACCCGGACCGTGGGGAGGCAATCAGCCCCAGCATTTT.

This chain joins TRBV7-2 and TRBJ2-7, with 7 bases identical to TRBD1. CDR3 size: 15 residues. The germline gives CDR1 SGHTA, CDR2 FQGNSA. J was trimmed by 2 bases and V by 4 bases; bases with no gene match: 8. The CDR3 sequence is CASSSNPGQTYEQYF. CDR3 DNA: TGTGCCAGCAGCTCGAATCCGGGACAGACCTACGAGCAGTACTTC.

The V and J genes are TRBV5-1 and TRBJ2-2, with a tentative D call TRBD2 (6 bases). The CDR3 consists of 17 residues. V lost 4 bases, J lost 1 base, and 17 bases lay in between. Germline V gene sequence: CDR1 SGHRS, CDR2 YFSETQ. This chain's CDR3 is CASSRIPGTLNTGELFF. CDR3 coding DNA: TGCGCCAGCAGCCGTATCCCCGGGACTTTGAACACCGGGGAGCTGTTTTTT.

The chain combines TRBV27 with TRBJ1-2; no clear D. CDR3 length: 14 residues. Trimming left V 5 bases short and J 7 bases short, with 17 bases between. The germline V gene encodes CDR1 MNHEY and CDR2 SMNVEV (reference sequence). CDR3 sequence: CASSPPGGFSGYTF. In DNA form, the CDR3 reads TGTGCCAGCAGTCCCCCCGGCGGGTTTAGTGGCTACACCTTC.

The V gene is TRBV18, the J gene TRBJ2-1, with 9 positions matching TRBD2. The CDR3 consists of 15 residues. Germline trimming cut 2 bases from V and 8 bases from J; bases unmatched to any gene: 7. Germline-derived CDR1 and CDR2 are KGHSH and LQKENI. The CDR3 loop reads CASSPGASGTYEQFF. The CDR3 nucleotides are TGTGCCAGCTCACCAGGGGCTAGCGGGACATATGAGCAGTTCTTC.

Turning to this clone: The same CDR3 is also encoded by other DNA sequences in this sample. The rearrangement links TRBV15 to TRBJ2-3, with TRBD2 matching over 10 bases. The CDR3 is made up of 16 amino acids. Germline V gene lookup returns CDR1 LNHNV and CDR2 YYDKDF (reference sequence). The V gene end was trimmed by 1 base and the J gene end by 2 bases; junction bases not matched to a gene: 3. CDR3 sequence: CATSRGTSGYTDTQYF. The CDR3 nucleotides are TGTGCCACCAGCAGAGGGACTAGCGGCTACACAGATACGCAGTATTTT.

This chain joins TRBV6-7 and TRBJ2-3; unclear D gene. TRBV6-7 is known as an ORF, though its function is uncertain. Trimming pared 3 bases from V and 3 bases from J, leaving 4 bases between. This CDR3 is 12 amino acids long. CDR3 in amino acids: CASSYWTDTQYF. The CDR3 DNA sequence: TGTGCCAGCAGTTATTGGACAGATACGCAGTATTTT.

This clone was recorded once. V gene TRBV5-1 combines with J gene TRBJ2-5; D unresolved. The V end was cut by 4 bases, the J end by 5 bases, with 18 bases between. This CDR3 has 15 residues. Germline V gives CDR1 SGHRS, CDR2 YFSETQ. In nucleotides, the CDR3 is TGCGCCAGCAGCCTCTTAGCCTCTGAAGTGGAGACCCAGTACTTC. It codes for CASSLLASEVETQYF. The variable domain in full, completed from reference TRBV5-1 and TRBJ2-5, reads KAGVTQTPRYLIKTRGQQVTLSCSPISGHRSVSWYQQTPGQGLQFLFEYFSETQRNKGNFPGRFSGRQFSNSRSEMNVSTLELGDSALYLCASSLLASEVETQYFGPGTRLLVL.

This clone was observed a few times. The CDR3 is CASSPYPTGELFF. CDR3 sequence (DNA): TGCGCCAGCTCGCCTTATCCCACCGGGGAGCTGTTTTTT. This chain links TRBV10-1 with TRBJ2-2; no clear D. CDR1 and CDR2 from the germline V gene are WNHNN and SYGVQD (reference sequence). The CDR3 sequence is 13 residues long. V dropped 8 bases and J dropped 4 bases, with 11 bases sitting between them.

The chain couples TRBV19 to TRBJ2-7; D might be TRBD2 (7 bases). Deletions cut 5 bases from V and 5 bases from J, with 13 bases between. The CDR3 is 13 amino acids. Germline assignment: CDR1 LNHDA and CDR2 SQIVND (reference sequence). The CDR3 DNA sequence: TGTGCCAGTAGTCGGGGGGCGGGGCACGAGCAGTACTTC. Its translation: CASSRGAGHEQYF.

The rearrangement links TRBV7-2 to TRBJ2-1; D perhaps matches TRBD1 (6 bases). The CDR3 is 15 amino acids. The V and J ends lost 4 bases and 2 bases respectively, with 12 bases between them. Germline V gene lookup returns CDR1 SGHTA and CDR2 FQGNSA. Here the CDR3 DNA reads TGTGCCAGCAGCTCCACCGGACAGACCTACAATGAGCAGTTCTTC. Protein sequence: CASSSTGQTYNEQFF. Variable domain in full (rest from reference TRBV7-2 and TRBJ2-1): GAGVSQSPSNKVTEKGKDVELRCDPISGHTALYWYRQSLGQGLEFLIYFQGNSAPDKSGLPSDRFSAERTGGSVSTLTIQRTQQEDSAVYLCASSSTGQTYNEQFFGPGTRLTVL.

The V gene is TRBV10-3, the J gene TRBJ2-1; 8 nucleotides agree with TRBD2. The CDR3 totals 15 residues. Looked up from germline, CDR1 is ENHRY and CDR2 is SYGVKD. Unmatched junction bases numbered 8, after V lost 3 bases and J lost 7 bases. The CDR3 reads CAISDFSGASNEQFF. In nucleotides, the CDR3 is TGTGCCATCAGTGATTTTAGCGGGGCCTCGAATGAGCAGTTCTTC.

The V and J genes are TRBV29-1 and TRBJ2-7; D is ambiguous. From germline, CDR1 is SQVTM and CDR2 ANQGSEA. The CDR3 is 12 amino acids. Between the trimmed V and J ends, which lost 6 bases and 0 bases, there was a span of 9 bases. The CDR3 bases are TGCAGCGTACGGATGATCTCCTACGAGCAGTACTTC. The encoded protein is CSVRMISYEQYF.

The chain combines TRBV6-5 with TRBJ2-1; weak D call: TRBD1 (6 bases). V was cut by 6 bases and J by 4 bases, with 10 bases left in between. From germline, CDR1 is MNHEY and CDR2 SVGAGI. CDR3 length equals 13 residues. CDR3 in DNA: TGTGCCAGCAGCTCAGGACAGTACAATGAGCAGTTCTTC. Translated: CASSSGQYNEQFF.